A selection of T cell receptor beta chains follows, all from one sample in a study of T cell repertoires in aging, cancer and after chemotherapy. TCRdb re-derived calls from the multiplex PCR reads in MiXCR, one entry per CDR3 protein. The sample gives around 2,700 distinct CDR3 sequences, 40% to 55% of which show up once; about 4.5% is in the top ten. The material sequenced was blood. The receptors come from a human donor with a solid tumor. Each CDR3 is given with its conserved first and last residue. A D gene is named only where the DNA matches it firmly. Clone sizes are given selectively: once, few, many, or a class where the clone is expanded.

d_gene	v_gene	abundance	j_gene	CDR3aa	CDR3nt
-	TRBV6-6	few	TRBJ1-2	CASTGLGGYTF	TGTGCCAGCACCGGCTTGGGGGGCTACACCTTC
-	TRBV19	few	TRBJ1-2	CASKPFQDSYGYTF	TGTGCCAGTAAACCCTTTCAGGACTCCTATGGCTACACCTTC
-	TRBV30	-	TRBJ2-2	CAWWGRNTGELFF	TGTGCCTGGTGGGGGAGAAACACCGGGGAGCTGTTTTTT
-	TRBV6-6	-	TRBJ1-5	CASRHRVGQPQHF	TGTGCCAGCAGACACAGGGTTGGACAGCCCCAGCATTTT
TRBD2	TRBV20-1	-	TRBJ2-1	CSGSGGGSYNEQFF	TGCAGTGGTTCGGGGGGGGGATCCTACAATGAGCAGTTCTTC
-	TRBV30	few	TRBJ1-6	CAWSEIGWYNSPLHF	TGTGCCTGGAGCGAAATCGGGTGGTATAATTCACCCCTCCACTTT
-	TRBV5-6	-	TRBJ1-6	CASSLRRGSSYNSPLHF	TGTGCCAGCAGCTTGCGGAGGGGGAGCTCCTATAATTCACCCCTCCACTTT
TRBD2	TRBV20-1	-	TRBJ2-3	CSARDGGSGALDTQYF	TGCAGTGCTAGAGATGGCGGTAGCGGGGCTTTGGATACGCAGTATTTT
-	TRBV6-5	-	TRBJ2-3	CASSYFRGFGTDTQYF	TGTGCCAGCAGTTACTTTCGGGGTTTTGGCACAGATACGCAGTATTTT
TRBD1	TRBV12-3/TRBV12-4	-	TRBJ1-1	CASNKRQGMNTEAFF	TGTGCCAGCAATAAAAGACAGGGGATGAACACTGAAGCTTTCTTT
-	TRBV27	few	TRBJ1-1	CASSPPWGTEAFF	TGTGCCAGCAGCCCACCATGGGGCACTGAAGCTTTCTTT
-	TRBV15	few	TRBJ1-4	CATSRERLSGSEKLFF	TGTGCCACCAGCAGAGAACGGTTGTCAGGGAGTGAAAAACTGTTTTTT
-	TRBV19	-	TRBJ1-2	CASSINSGNYGYTF	TGTGCCAGTAGTATTAACAGTGGTAACTATGGCTACACCTTC
-	TRBV29-1	few	TRBJ2-7	CSVSSLSSYEQYF	TGCAGCGTCAGCAGTCTTTCGTCATACGAGCAGTACTTC
-	TRBV29-1	few	TRBJ2-7	CSVSYSYEQYF	TGCAGCGTTTCCTACTCCTACGAGCAGTACTTC
-	TRBV6-1	-	TRBJ2-1	CASRTFHNEQFF	TGTGCCAGCAGGACTTTCCACAATGAGCAGTTCTTC
TRBD1	TRBV7-2	-	TRBJ1-1	CASSRDRGQFSEAFF	TGTGCCAGCAGTAGGGACAGGGGGCAGTTTTCTGAAGCTTTCTTT
TRBD1	TRBV27	-	TRBJ1-2	CASSSGTGGAVYTF	TGTGCCAGCAGTTCCGGGACAGGGGGCGCTGTCTACACCTTC
-	TRBV7-2	-	TRBJ2-7	CASSLAGPDGEQYF	TGTGCCAGCAGCTTAGCGGGACCCGACGGCGAGCAGTACTTC
-	TRBV19	few	TRBJ2-2	CASTLARTGELFF	TGTGCCAGTACCCTAGCCCGGACCGGGGAGCTGTTTTTT
-	TRBV15	-	TRBJ1-5	CATSRDWGGPQHF	TGTGCCACCAGCAGAGATTGGGGGGGGCCCCAGCATTTT
TRBD1	TRBV28	-	TRBJ2-3	CASSSSFSLTGTTDTQYF	TGTGCCAGCAGTTCCTCTTTCTCCTTGACAGGGACAACAGATACGCAGTATTTT
TRBD1	TRBV18	-	TRBJ2-7	CASSPPTGGEQYF	TGTGCCAGCTCACCACCAACAGGGGGCGAGCAGTACTTC
-	TRBV7-6	-	TRBJ2-6	CASSPRHSGANVLTF	TGTGCCAGCAGCCCCCGCCACTCTGGGGCCAACGTCCTGACTTTC
-	TRBV24-1	-	TRBJ1-2	CATSDSGYRSGYTF	TGTGCCACCAGTGATTCAGGGTATAGGAGTGGCTACACCTTC
-	TRBV19	once	TRBJ1-2	CASSIVEGSNYGYTF	TGTGCCAGTAGTATAGTGGAGGGGTCCAACTATGGCTACACCTTC
TRBD2	TRBV12-3/TRBV12-4	-	TRBJ2-7	CASRGGFSEQYF	TGTGCCAGCAGGGGGGGGTTCTCCGAGCAGTACTTC
-	TRBV7-6	-	TRBJ1-4	CASSLTGWGNEKLFF	TGTGCCAGCAGCTTAACAGGGTGGGGTAATGAAAAACTGTTTTTT
-	TRBV12-3/TRBV12-4	once	TRBJ2-7	CARSPPTTYEQYF	TGTGCCAGAAGTCCCCCGACAACCTACGAGCAGTACTTC
TRBD1	TRBV6-5	-	TRBJ2-1	CASSRDSYNEQFF	TGTGCCAGCAGCCGGGACAGCTACAATGAGCAGTTCTTC
TRBD1	TRBV6-5	few	TRBJ1-2	CASSYSRTGGGYGYTF	TGTGCCAGCAGTTACTCTAGGACAGGGGGGGGCTATGGCTACACCTTC
-	TRBV12-3/TRBV12-4	-	TRBJ1-2	CASSQVGDNGYTF	TGTGCCAGCAGCCAGGTTGGGGACAATGGCTACACCTTC
TRBD1	TRBV20-1	-	TRBJ1-1	CRSTGGDTEAFF	TGCAGAAGCACAGGGGGCGACACTGAAGCTTTCTTT
-	TRBV29-1	-	TRBJ1-3	CSVEGFPGRSGNTIYF	TGCAGCGTGGAGGGTTTTCCAGGGCGCTCTGGAAACACCATATATTTT
-	TRBV5-1	-	TRBJ1-1	CASRKSAGNTEAFF	TGCGCCAGCCGTAAGTCGGCGGGGAACACTGAAGCTTTCTTT
-	TRBV27	-	TRBJ2-2	CASSPRDSYTGELFF	TGTGCCAGCAGTCCGCGGGACAGCTACACCGGGGAGCTGTTTTTT
-	TRBV6-1	few	TRBJ2-3	CASSGSAIEYF	TGTGCCAGCAGTGGGTCGGCGATTGAGTATTTT
-	TRBV30	-	TRBJ2-1	CAWSATESSYNEQFF	TGTGCCTGGAGTGCAACAGAGAGCTCCTACAATGAGCAGTTCTTC
-	TRBV6-5	-	TRBJ1-2	CASSYNPQASNYGYTF	TGTGCCAGCAGTTACAACCCGCAGGCCTCTAACTATGGCTACACCTTC
-	TRBV5-6	few	TRBJ1-6	CASSLQAGEVYSPLHF	TGTGCCAGCAGCTTGCAGGCGGGGGAGGTTTATTCACCCCTCCACTTT
TRBD2	TRBV7-2	once	TRBJ2-5	CATEAGGQETQYF	TGTGCCACCGAAGCGGGGGGGCAGGAGACCCAGTACTTC
TRBD2	TRBV6-1	-	TRBJ2-3	CASRSLLAGRGDTQYF	TGTGCCAGCAGATCCTTACTAGCGGGGAGAGGAGATACGCAGTATTTT
-	TRBV5-4	few	TRBJ1-2	CASSDGLTASYGYTF	TGTGCCAGCAGCGATGGGTTGACAGCCTCCTATGGCTACACCTTC
-	TRBV6-5	-	TRBJ1-1	CASSYSGGYTEAFF	TGTGCCAGCAGTTACTCAGGCGGTTACACTGAAGCTTTCTTT
TRBD2	TRBV9	-	TRBJ2-3	CASSVTSGSTDTQYF	TGTGCCAGCAGCGTGACTAGCGGTAGCACAGATACGCAGTATTTT
-	TRBV19	-	TRBJ1-6	CASLDPWTYNSPLHF	TGTGCCAGCTTAGACCCCTGGACCTATAATTCACCCCTCCACTTT
-	TRBV11-2	few	TRBJ1-1	CASSLGSRTFEAFF	TGTGCCAGCAGCTTAGGGTCAAGGACTTTCGAAGCTTTCTTT
TRBD1	TRBV6-6	few	TRBJ1-2	CASSTTGDYGYTF	TGTGCCAGCAGTACGACAGGGGACTATGGCTACACCTTC
TRBD1	TRBV12-3/TRBV12-4	-	TRBJ1-2	CASSGFRDLLRGNYGYTF	TGTGCCAGCAGCGGGTTCCGGGACCTCCTCAGGGGGAACTATGGCTACACCTTC
TRBD1	TRBV6-6	few	TRBJ1-6	CASSYEGQGVSPLHF	TGTGCCAGCAGTTACGAGGGACAGGGAGTTTCACCCCTCCACTTT
-	TRBV6-2/TRBV6-3	-	TRBJ2-1	CASSEYRAREQFF	TGTGCCAGCAGTGAATACAGGGCTCGTGAGCAGTTCTTC
-	TRBV6-5	-	TRBJ1-2	CASSYGGDYGYTF	TGTGCCAGCAGTTACGGGGGAGACTATGGCTACACCTTC